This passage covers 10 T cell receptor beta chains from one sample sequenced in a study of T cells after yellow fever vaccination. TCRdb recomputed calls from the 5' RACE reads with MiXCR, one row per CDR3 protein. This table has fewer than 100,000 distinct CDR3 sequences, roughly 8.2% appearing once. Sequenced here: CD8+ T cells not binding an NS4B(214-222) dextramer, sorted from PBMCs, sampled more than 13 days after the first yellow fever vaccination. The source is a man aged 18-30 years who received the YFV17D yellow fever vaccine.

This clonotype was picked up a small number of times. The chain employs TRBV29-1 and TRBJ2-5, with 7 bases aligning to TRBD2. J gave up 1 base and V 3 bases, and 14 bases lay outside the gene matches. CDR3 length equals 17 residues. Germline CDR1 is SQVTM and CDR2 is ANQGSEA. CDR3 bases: TGCAGCGTTGAGGGGGAATCTGACGGGGGGACCCAAGAGACCCAGTACTTC. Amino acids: CSVEGESDGGTQETQYF. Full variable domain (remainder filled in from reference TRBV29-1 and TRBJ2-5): SAVISQKPSRDICQRGTSLTIQCQVDSQVTMMFWYRQQPGQSLTLIATANQGSEATYESGFVIDKFPISRPNLTFSTLTVSNMSPEDSSIYLCSVEGESDGGTQETQYFGPGTRLLVL.

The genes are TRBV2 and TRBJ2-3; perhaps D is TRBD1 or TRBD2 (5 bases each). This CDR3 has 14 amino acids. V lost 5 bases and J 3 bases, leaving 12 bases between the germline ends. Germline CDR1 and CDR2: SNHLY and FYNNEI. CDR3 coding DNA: TGTGCCAGCAGTCGGACGGGGCGAACAGATACGCAGTATTTT. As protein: CASSRTGRTDTQYF.

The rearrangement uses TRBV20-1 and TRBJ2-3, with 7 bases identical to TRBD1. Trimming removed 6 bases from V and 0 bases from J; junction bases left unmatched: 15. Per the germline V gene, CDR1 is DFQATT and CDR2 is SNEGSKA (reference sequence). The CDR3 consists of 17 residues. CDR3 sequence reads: CSARDRGQEPSTDTQYF. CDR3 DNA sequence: TGCAGTGCCCGGGACCGAGGACAGGAACCTAGCACAGATACGCAGTATTTT.

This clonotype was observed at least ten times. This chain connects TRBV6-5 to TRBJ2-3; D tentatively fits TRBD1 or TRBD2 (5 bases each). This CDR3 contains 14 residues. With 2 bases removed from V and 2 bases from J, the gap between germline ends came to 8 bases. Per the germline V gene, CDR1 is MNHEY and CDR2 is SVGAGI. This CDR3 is CASSYGGFTDTQYF. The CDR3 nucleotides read TGTGCCAGCAGTTACGGGGGATTCACAGATACGCAGTATTTT.

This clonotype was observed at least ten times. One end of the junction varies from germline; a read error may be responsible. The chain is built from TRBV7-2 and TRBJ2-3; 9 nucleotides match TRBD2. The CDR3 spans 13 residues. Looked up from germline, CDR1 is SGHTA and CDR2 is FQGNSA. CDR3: CASSLAGSDTQYF. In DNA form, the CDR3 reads TGTGCCAGCAGCCTAGCGGGGTCAGATACGCAGTATTTT.

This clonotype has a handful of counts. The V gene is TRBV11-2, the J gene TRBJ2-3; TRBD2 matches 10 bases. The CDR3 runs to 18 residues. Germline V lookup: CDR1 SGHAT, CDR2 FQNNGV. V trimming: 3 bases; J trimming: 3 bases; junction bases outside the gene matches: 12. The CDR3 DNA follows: TGTGCCAGCAGCTTCCAAGCGGCAGCGGGGGGGTGGACAGATACGCAGTATTTT. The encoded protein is CASSFQAAAGGWTDTQYF. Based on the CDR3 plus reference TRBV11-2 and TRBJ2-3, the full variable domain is EAGVAQSPRYKIIEKRQSVAFWCNPISGHATLYWYQQILGQGPKLLIQFQNNGVVDDSQLPKDRFSAERLKGVDSTLKIQPAKLEDSAVYLCASSFQAAAGGWTDTQYFGPGTRLTVL.

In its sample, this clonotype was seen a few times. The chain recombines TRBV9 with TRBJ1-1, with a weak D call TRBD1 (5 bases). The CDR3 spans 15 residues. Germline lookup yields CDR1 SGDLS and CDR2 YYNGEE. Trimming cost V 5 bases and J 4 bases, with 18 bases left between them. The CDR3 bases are TGTGCCAGCAGTCTTGGGGCCGTACAGAGCACTGAAGCTTTCTTT. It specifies CASSLGAVQSTEAFF.

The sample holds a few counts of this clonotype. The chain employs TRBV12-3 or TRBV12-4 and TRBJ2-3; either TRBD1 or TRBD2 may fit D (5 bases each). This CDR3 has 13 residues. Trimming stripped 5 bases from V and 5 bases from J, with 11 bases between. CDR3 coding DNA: TGTGCCAGCAGTCCCTGGGACCAAGATACGCAGTATTTT. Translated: CASSPWDQDTQYF.

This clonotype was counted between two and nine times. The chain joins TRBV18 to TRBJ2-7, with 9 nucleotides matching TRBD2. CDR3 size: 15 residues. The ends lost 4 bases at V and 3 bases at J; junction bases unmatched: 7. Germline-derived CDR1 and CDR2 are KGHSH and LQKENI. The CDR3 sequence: CASSLSGLAVYEQYV. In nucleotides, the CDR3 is TGTGCCAGCTCACTCTCGGGACTAGCAGTCTACGAGCAGTACGTC.

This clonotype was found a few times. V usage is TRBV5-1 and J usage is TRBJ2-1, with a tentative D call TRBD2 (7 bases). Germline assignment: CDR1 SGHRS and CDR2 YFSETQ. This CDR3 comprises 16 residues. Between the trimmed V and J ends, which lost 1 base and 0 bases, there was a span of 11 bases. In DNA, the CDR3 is TGCGCCAGCAGCTTGAGGCGGGGGCCCTCCTACAATGAGCAGTTCTTC. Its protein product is CASSLRRGPSYNEQFF.